Following are 12 T cell receptor beta chains from one sample sequenced in a study of monozygotic twins with inflammatory bowel disease. One entry per CDR3 protein, without DNA, is what TCRdb gives after re-calling the 5' RACE reads. The sample holds approximately 120,000 distinct CDR3 sequences. Sequencing was done on a sample of blood. Receptors were obtained from a human donor with ulcerative colitis or Crohn's disease, or a healthy co-twin of an affected twin (not recorded which).

The V gene is TRBV7-3, the J gene TRBJ2-2; the D call from TCRdb, TRBD1, cannot be confirmed without DNA. The germline V gene encodes CDR1 SGHTA and CDR2 FQGTGA. The CDR3 has 14 residues. The CDR3 loop reads CASSLRALSGELFF.

The chain recombines TRBV4-1 with TRBJ1-2; as DNA is missing, the TRBD1 call by TCRdb cannot be tested. This CDR3 is built from 15 residues. Germline CDR1 MGHRA, CDR2 YSYEKL. The CDR3 protein is CASSQVSQGYYGYTF.

This sequence joins TRBV5-4 and TRBJ1-4; TCRdb lists TRBD1, though no DNA is available to test this call. Germline V gene data show CDR1 as SGHNT and CDR2 as YYREEE (reference sequence). The CDR3 totals 14 residues. The CDR3 loop is CASSLPGQNEKLFF.

The J gene is TRBJ2-2, the V gene TRBV7-9. The CDR3 covers 13 residues. The germline V gene has CDR1 SEHNR and CDR2 FQNEAQ (reference sequence). The CDR3: CASSLTVAPELFF.

This rearrangement joins TRBV12-3 or TRBV12-4 to TRBJ1-2; checking the TCRdb D call of TRBD1 is not possible without DNA. The length of the CDR3 is 15 residues. The CDR3 loop reads CASSQGQGALYGYTF.

V gene TRBV7-9 combines with J gene TRBJ1-4; TCRdb's D gene call, TRBD1, goes unchecked for lack of DNA. This CDR3 has 15 amino acids. CDR1 and CDR2 from the germline V gene are SEHNR and FQNEAQ (reference sequence). The CDR3 sequence is CASSFGGQPNEKLFF.

The J gene is TRBJ2-1, the V gene TRBV5-1. The CDR3 has 13 residues. The V gene's germline CDR1 is SGHRS and CDR2 YFSETQ. The CDR3 region is CASSLDSIGEQFF.

The chain has TRBV21-1 and TRBJ1-6. TRBV21-1 is a pseudogene. The CDR3 is 15 amino acids. CDR3 residues: CASSKARDTNSPLHF.

The rearrangement uses TRBV29-1 and TRBJ2-7; the TCRdb D gene call, TRBD1, has no DNA to confirm it. There are 15 residues in the CDR3. Looked up from germline, CDR1 is SQVTM and CDR2 is ANQGSEA. The CDR3 loop reads CSVEGDGPGSYEQYF.

V and J are TRBV12-3 or TRBV12-4 and TRBJ1-2; TCRdb designates TRBD1, a call that cannot be tested without DNA. This CDR3 region has 16 residues. CDR3 in amino acids: CASSSGTQGFLYGYTF.

The CDR3 loop is CASSLGAENYGYTF. The chain uses TRBV5-1 and TRBJ1-2. The CDR3 runs to 14 residues. CDR1 SGHRS and CDR2 YFSETQ come from the germline V gene.

The genes are TRBV27 and TRBJ1-2; TCRdb names TRBD1, which stays unverified in the absence of DNA. From germline, CDR1 is MNHEY and CDR2 SMNVEV (reference sequence). The CDR3 loop spans 12 amino acids. The CDR3 spells CAIQDRAGGYTF.